These 20 T cell receptor beta chains were all obtained from the same sample, sequenced in a study of T-cell reconstitution after alpha-beta-depleted transplantation in children. Unique molecular identifiers were incorporated into the prepared TCRbeta library. TCRdb analysed the PCR reads with MiXCR anew, one entry per CDR3 protein. The sample shows about 90,000 distinct CDR3 sequences, less than 20% of them seen only once. The sequencing here drew on PBMCs, mostly from graft donor cells, taken 180 days after TCRalphabeta/CD19-depleted stem cell transplant. All receptors come from a male patient aged 2-15 years who had a stem cell transplant for acute lymphoblastic leukemia, so the T cells may come from the graft donor.

CDR3 in amino acids: CASSRGARSYEQYF. CDR3 nucleotide sequence: TGTGCCAGCAGCCGAGGTGCTCGTTCCTACGAGCAGTACTTC. The rearrangement links TRBV11-2 to TRBJ2-7; D remains unclear. Germline CDR1 and CDR2: SGHAT and FQNNGV. The CDR3 covers 14 residues. V gave up 5 bases and J gave up 1 base, with 12 bases separating them.

CDR3 in DNA: TGCAGTGCTAGTCTAGCGGGGGACCTCACAGATACGCAGTATTTT. Translation gives CSASLAGDLTDTQYF. The chain employs TRBV20-1 and TRBJ2-3; TRBD2 agrees at 10 bases. There are 15 residues in the CDR3. V was pared by 3 bases and J by 2 bases, with 5 bases of the junction left unmatched. Per the germline V gene, CDR1 is DFQATT and CDR2 is SNEGSKA (reference sequence).

This clonotype came up a few times. The chain links TRBV7-6 to TRBJ2-7; D is perhaps TRBD1 (6 bases). Germline V gene lookup returns CDR1 SGHVS and CDR2 FNYEAQ. Deletions cut 4 bases from V and 3 bases from J, with 25 bases between. This CDR3 has 18 amino acids. CDR3 nucleotides: TGTGCCAGCAGCTCCCCGGGACAAGGGCGCGGCCTTCACTACGAGCAGTACTTC. Residues: CASSSPGQGRGLHYEQYF.

This chain uses TRBV12-3 or TRBV12-4 with TRBJ2-2, with D perhaps given as TRBD1 or TRBD2 (6 bases each). The CDR3 runs 15 residues. V lost 1 base to trimming and J lost 4 bases, with 10 bases between them. DNA for the CDR3: TGTGCCAGCAGTTTAGGGGGGGCGGTCACCGGGGAGCTGTTTTTT. It encodes CASSLGGAVTGELFF.

V and J are TRBV19 and TRBJ1-6; 11 bases line up with TRBD1. Germline CDR1 and CDR2: LNHDA and SQIVND (reference sequence). This CDR3 spans 16 amino acids. Trimming removed 5 bases from V and 0 bases from J; junction bases left unmatched: 0. In DNA, the CDR3 is TGTGCCAGTAGTGGGACAGGGGGCTCCTATAATTCACCCCTCCACTTT. Translation gives CASSGTGGSYNSPLHF.

The V gene is TRBV20-1, the J gene TRBJ2-7; TRBD1 aligns across 8 bases. Germline CDR1 DFQATT, CDR2 SNEGSKA (reference sequence). Losses at the gene ends were 3 bases for V and 4 bases for J; bases not matched to a gene: 5. CDR3 length equals 13 residues. CDR3 sequence reads: CSASPGGEYEQYF. DNA for the CDR3: TGCAGTGCTAGCCCAGGGGGCGAGTACGAGCAGTACTTC.

This clonotype was seen more than once but under ten times. The J gene is TRBJ1-1, the V gene TRBV12-3 or TRBV12-4; 8 bases agree with TRBD1. CDR3 length: 15 amino acids. V dropped 4 bases and J dropped 3; count of bases not matched to a gene: 7. CDR3 in amino acids: CASSSFRGRDTEAFF. The CDR3 DNA is TGTGCCAGCAGTTCTTTCAGGGGGCGGGACACTGAAGCTTTCTTT.

In this sample, this clonotype turned up a few times. V is TRBV20-1 and J is TRBJ1-5, with D perhaps TRBD1 (5 bases). Germline V gene data show CDR1 as DFQATT and CDR2 as SNEGSKA (reference sequence). Trimming cost V 3 bases and J 9 bases, with 18 bases left between them. The CDR3 has 14 residues. Here the CDR3 reads CSARLGGKDGPQHF. The CDR3 DNA sequence: TGCAGTGCTAGGTTGGGGGGAAAGGATGGGCCCCAGCATTTT.

This clonotype was counted a few times. The chain couples TRBV29-1 to TRBJ2-7; no clear D gene. CDR3 length: 15 amino acids. V was trimmed by 4 bases and J by 3 bases, leaving 19 bases between them. Germline V gene sequence: CDR1 SQVTM, CDR2 ANQGSEA. CDR3 sequence: CSVGGIGSVGYEQYF. The CDR3 nucleotides are TGCAGCGTTGGGGGAATCGGGTCTGTGGGCTACGAGCAGTACTTC.

Ten or more counts support this clonotype. This chain connects TRBV5-1 to TRBJ2-7; a weak D match, TRBD1 (5 bases). The CDR3 loop spans 13 amino acids. V was clipped by 0 bases and J by 3 bases, with 7 bases between them. Germline V lookup: CDR1 SGHRS, CDR2 YFSETQ. In DNA form, the CDR3 reads TGCGCCAGCAGCTTGGAGCAGGGCTACGAGCAGTACTTC. Protein product: CASSLEQGYEQYF. Looking up the rest from reference TRBV5-1 and TRBJ2-7 gives the full variable domain: KAGVTQTPRYLIKTRGQQVTLSCSPISGHRSVSWYQQTPGQGLQFLFEYFSETQRNKGNFPGRFSGRQFSNSRSEMNVSTLELGDSALYLCASSLEQGYEQYFGPGTRLTVT.

This clonotype was counted at least ten times. The CDR3 DNA is TGCAGCGTTGTAACGTCAGATACGCAGTATTTT. Translation gives CSVVTSDTQYF. The chain joins TRBV29-1 to TRBJ2-3; D not resolved. Germline-derived CDR1 and CDR2 are SQVTM and ANQGSEA. The V and J ends lost 4 bases and 4 bases respectively, with 6 bases between them. The CDR3 spans 11 residues.

This chain joins TRBV29-1 and TRBJ1-1; no definite D call. The length of the CDR3 is 13 residues. V was shortened by 8 bases and J by 0 bases, with 13 bases between the two germline ends. Germline V gives CDR1 SQVTM, CDR2 ANQGSEA. Here the CDR3 reads CSPYTRMNTEAFF. For the CDR3, the DNA is TGCAGCCCTTACACCCGTATGAACACTGAAGCTTTCTTT. Looking up the rest from reference TRBV29-1 and TRBJ1-1 gives the full variable domain: SAVISQKPSRDICQRGTSLTIQCQVDSQVTMMFWYRQQPGQSLTLIATANQGSEATYESGFVIDKFPISRPNLTFSTLTVSNMSPEDSSIYLCSPYTRMNTEAFFGQGTRLTVV.

About this clonotype: This is likely a read error, given that the CDR3 carries no conserved phenylalanine or tryptophan at its end. The chain has TRBV4-2 and TRBJ2-2; D is perhaps TRBD2 (7 bases). The CDR3 covers 17 residues. Germline-derived CDR1 and CDR2 are LGHNA and YNFKEQ. Trimming removed 1 base from V and 2 bases from J, with 14 bases in between. CDR3 sequence reads: CASSQGRSGGNTGELFS. DNA of the CDR3: TGTGCCAGCAGCCAAGGAAGGTCGGGGGGCAACACCGGGGAGCTGTTTTCT.

The CDR3 DNA is TGTGCCAGCAGCTTTTCAGGTCCTAGAAAGGGCTACACCTTC. Translating gives CASSFSGPRKGYTF. This rearrangement joins TRBV7-9 to TRBJ1-2; D unclear. CDR1 SEHNR and CDR2 FQNEAQ come from the germline V gene (reference sequence). Deletions cut 3 bases from V and 8 bases from J, with 16 bases between. The CDR3 length is 14 residues. The whole variable domain, remainder taken from reference TRBV7-9 and TRBJ1-2, is DTGVSQNPRHKITKRGQNVTFRCDPISEHNRLYWYRQTLGQGPEFLTYFQNEAQLEKSRLLSDRFSAERPKGSFSTLEIQRTEQGDSAMYLCASSFSGPRKGYTFGSGTRLTVV.

The J gene is TRBJ2-3, the V gene TRBV20-1; the D gene is possibly TRBD1 (5 bases). The length of the CDR3 is 14 residues. Trimming shortened V by 6 bases and J by 3 bases, and 16 bases separated the two germline ends. The germline CDR1 and CDR2 sequences are DFQATT and SNEGSKA (reference sequence). For the CDR3, the DNA is TGCAGTGCCCTCGCGAGGAAGGGGACAGATACGCAGTATTTT. It specifies CSALARKGTDTQYF.

This clonotype was counted only a few times. V gene TRBV5-4 combines with J gene TRBJ1-1; TRBD1 aligns across 8 bases. Germline V CDR1 and CDR2: SGHNT, YYREEE (reference sequence). This CDR3 is 16 amino acids long. V lost 4 bases to trimming and J lost 0 bases; unmatched junction nucleotides: 8. In DNA, the CDR3 is TGTGCCAGCAGCCCCCGCTCAGGGGGCTTGAACACTGAAGCTTTCTTT. The encoded protein is CASSPRSGGLNTEAFF.

This clonotype was found a few times. The chain links TRBV11-2 to TRBJ2-7; 8 bases are a match to TRBD1. The CDR3 runs to 18 residues. Germline CDR1 and CDR2: SGHAT and FQNNGV. The trim removed 5 bases at V and 2 bases at J, leaving 17 bases unmatched. CDR3 protein: CASSPLAGGQGKTYEQYF. CDR3 bases: TGTGCCAGCAGCCCCTTGGCGGGTGGACAGGGTAAAACCTACGAGCAGTACTTC.

This clonotype was seen repeatedly, ten times or more. The genes are TRBV7-2 and TRBJ1-2, with a possible D match to TRBD1 (5 bases). CDR1 and CDR2 from the germline V gene are SGHTA and FQGNSA. The CDR3 is made up of 13 amino acids. V lost 5 bases, J lost 2 bases, and 9 bases lay in between. The CDR3, as DNA: TGTGCCAGCAGCGAGGGGCAAAACTATGGCTACACCTTC. It codes for CASSEGQNYGYTF.

A few counts support this clonotype. The chain recombines TRBV12-3 or TRBV12-4 with TRBJ2-7; a possible D gene is TRBD1 (5 bases). The CDR3 sequence is 14 residues long. V lost 5 bases and J 2 bases, leaving 13 bases between the germline ends. Here the CDR3 DNA reads TGTGCCAGCAGTCCCCTGGGGCAGCCCTACGAGCAGTACTTC. The encoded protein is CASSPLGQPYEQYF.

This clonotype has a handful of counts. V gene TRBV11-2 combines with J gene TRBJ1-1, with D possibly TRBD1 on 6 matching bases. The CDR3 loop spans 15 amino acids. Germline V gene lookup returns CDR1 SGHAT and CDR2 FQNNGV. With 6 bases removed from V and 1 base from J, the gap between germline ends came to 15 bases. CDR3 bases: TGTGCCAGCAGGGCACTACAGGGATCGAACACTGAAGCTTTCTTT. This gives the protein CASRALQGSNTEAFF.